One sample yielded the 24 T cell receptor beta chains listed below, sequenced in a study of blood T cell repertoires in COVID-19. Sequencing was performed with immunoSEQ multiplex PCR; in TCRdb, only in-frame clones are kept and a portion is missing. The sample consists of fewer than 300,000 clones, approximately 78% of them appearing once. Input material: PBMCs or T cells enriched from blood (not recorded which). The receptors come from a man in his forties who had been exposed to COVID-19.

There are a few counts of this clone. V and J are TRBV19 and TRBJ2-1, with 14 bases lining up with TRBD2. J gave up 5 bases and V 0 bases, and 6 bases lay outside the gene matches. The germline V gene has CDR1 LNHDA and CDR2 SQIVND (reference sequence). This CDR3 is built from 18 residues. CDR3 sequence: CASSIEGLAGVGDNEQFF. The CDR3 DNA follows: TGTGCCAGTAGTATAGAGGGACTAGCGGGAGTTGGGGACAATGAGCAGTTCTTC.

The J gene is TRBJ2-7, the V gene TRBV10-3, with a weak D call TRBD2 (5 bases). The CDR3 is made up of 13 amino acids. V lost 11 bases to trimming and J lost 3 bases, with 17 bases between them. Germline V gives CDR1 ENHRY, CDR2 SYGVKD. CDR3 region: CAPPAVEDYEQYF. CDR3 sequence (DNA): TGTGCCCCCCCAGCGGTGGAGGACTACGAGCAGTACTTC.

V and J are TRBV3-1 (or the pseudogene TRBV3-2) and TRBJ1-1; TRBD1 is a possible D gene (5 bases). V lost 1 base to trimming and J lost 4 bases, with 19 bases between them. There are 17 residues in the CDR3. Germline CDR1 and CDR2: LGHDT and YNNKEL (reference sequence). The CDR3 bases are TGTGCCAGCAGCCAAGCTGGAGCCCTGACGGGGGGCACTGAAGCTTTCTTT. Residues: CASSQAGALTGGTEAFF.

The genes are TRBV3-1 (or the pseudogene TRBV3-2) and TRBJ2-5, with 10 positions matching TRBD2. The CDR3 loop spans 15 amino acids. Unmatched junction bases numbered 3, after V lost 2 bases and J lost 3 bases. Per germline, CDR1 LGHDT and CDR2 YNNKEL (reference sequence). The CDR3 here is CASSQYGTSEETQYF. The CDR3 DNA sequence: TGTGCCAGCAGCCAATACGGGACTAGCGAAGAGACCCAGTACTTC.

CDR3 sequence (DNA): TGTGCCAGCAGCCCAGGGCTCTTTGTGTCTACTGAAGCTTTCTTT. It encodes CASSPGLFVSTEAFF. The V gene is TRBV9, the J gene TRBJ1-1; weak D call: TRBD1 (5 bases). The CDR3 has 15 residues. V was cut by 4 bases and J by 5 bases, with 18 bases left in between. Germline V gene data show CDR1 as SGDLS and CDR2 as YYNGEE.

The V gene is TRBV7-3, the J gene TRBJ2-5, with D perhaps matching TRBD1 (5 bases). Per germline, CDR1 SGHTA and CDR2 FQGTGA. The CDR3 totals 15 residues. Trimming left V 0 bases short and J 0 bases short, with 8 bases between. CDR3 coding DNA: TGTGCCAGCAGCTTAACGGCCAGGGACCAAGAGACCCAGTACTTC. Amino acid sequence: CASSLTARDQETQYF.

V usage is TRBV2 and J usage is TRBJ2-5; 13 nucleotides align to TRBD2. The CDR3 spans 15 residues. Germline V gives CDR1 SNHLY, CDR2 FYNNEI. With V trimmed by 6 bases and J by 9 bases, 10 bases remained unmatched. DNA for the CDR3: TGTGCCAGCAGGGCCGGGACTAGCGGGATGGCGGCCCAGTACTTC. It is translated as CASRAGTSGMAAQYF.

Points on this clone: Since the CDR3 does not end with the conserved phenylalanine or tryptophan, this likely comes from a read error. Because the CDR3's place on the DNA is in doubt, the DNA is left out and the CDR3 is given as listed by TCRdb. The chain is built from TRBV11-3 and TRBJ2-7; the table calls TRBD2, which could not be checked here. The CDR3 is 15 amino acids long, termini counted. Germline V gene data show CDR1 as SGHNT and CDR2 as YENEEA. CDR3 protein: CAIEVSGDLGLAGNY.

This clone was detected only a few times. The chain carries TRBV9 and TRBJ2-1; 13 bases align to TRBD2. Germline V gene lookup returns CDR1 SGDLS and CDR2 YYNGEE. The CDR3 contains 16 residues. V lost 0 bases, J lost 9 bases, and 6 bases stayed unmatched. The CDR3 region is CASSVATRTSGSEQFF. CDR3 DNA: TGTGCCAGCAGCGTAGCTACTCGGACTAGCGGGAGTGAGCAGTTCTTC.

The chain links TRBV5-1 to TRBJ2-7; TRBD2 is a possible D gene (5 bases). The V and J ends lost 4 bases and 2 bases respectively, with 19 bases between them. Germline CDR1 SGHRS, CDR2 YFSETQ. The CDR3 totals 16 residues. In nucleotides, the CDR3 is TGCGCCAGCAGCCCGGTCCGGGGTGAAAGGACCTACGAGCAGTACTTC. It encodes CASSPVRGERTYEQYF. Together with reference TRBV5-1 and TRBJ2-7, the CDR3 gives the full variable domain: KAGVTQTPRYLIKTRGQQVTLSCSPISGHRSVSWYQQTPGQGLQFLFEYFSETQRNKGNFPGRFSGRQFSNSRSEMNVSTLELGDSALYLCASSPVRGERTYEQYFGPGTRLTVT.

The chain joins TRBV29-1 to TRBJ2-1; possible D gene TRBD2, 5 bases. Per germline, CDR1 SQVTM and CDR2 ANQGSEA. V lost 2 bases, J lost 8 bases, and 16 bases lay in between. This CDR3 contains 14 residues. The CDR3 coding sequence is TGCAGCGTTGAATCCCCCACCCTGCGGGATGAGCAGTTCTTC. This sequence encodes CSVESPTLRDEQFF.

The rearrangement joins TRBV30 to TRBJ2-3; 9 positions agree with TRBD2. This CDR3 is built from 14 residues. Losses at the gene ends were 3 bases for V and 8 bases for J; bases not matched to a gene: 9. Germline CDR1 GTSNPN, CDR2 SVGIG (reference sequence). In nucleotides, the CDR3 is TGTGCCTGGAGGTCTAGCGGGACAATCGGTACGCAGTATTTT. Its protein product is CAWRSSGTIGTQYF. Full variable domain (missing parts from reference TRBV30 and TRBJ2-3): SQTIHQWPATLVQPVGSPLSLECTVEGTSNPNLYWYRQAAGRGLQLLFYSVGIGQISSEVPQNLSASRPQDRQFILSSKKLLLSDSGFYLCAWRSSGTIGTQYFGPGTRLTVL.

V usage is TRBV20-1 and J usage is TRBJ1-3, with D possibly being TRBD1 (6 bases). This CDR3 comprises 16 residues. Germline V gene sequence: CDR1 DFQATT, CDR2 SNEGSKA (reference sequence). V gave up 3 bases and J gave up 4 bases, with 19 bases separating them. CDR3 residues: CSASFQGYRAGNTIYF. In DNA, the CDR3 is TGCAGTGCTAGTTTTCAGGGGTATAGGGCAGGAAACACCATATATTTT.

V usage is TRBV30 and J usage is TRBJ2-1; 7 bases match TRBD2. Germline V gene lookup returns CDR1 GTSNPN and CDR2 SVGIG (reference sequence). The V gene end was trimmed by 2 bases and the J gene end by 5 bases; junction bases not matched to a gene: 9. The CDR3 runs to 15 residues. This chain's CDR3 is CAWSRERAGNNEQFF. Here the CDR3 DNA reads TGTGCCTGGAGTCGAGAGCGAGCGGGAAACAATGAGCAGTTCTTC.

The CDR3 DNA sequence: TGTGCCAGCAGTTTATTGAGACAGATTGGCTCCTACGAGCAGTACTTC. This translates into CASSLLRQIGSYEQYF. The chain uses TRBV27 and TRBJ2-7; possibly TRBD1 for D (5 bases). This CDR3 spans 16 amino acids. Germline-derived CDR1 and CDR2 are MNHEY and SMNVEV (reference sequence). Trimming pared 1 base from V and 0 bases from J, leaving 13 bases between.

This sequence joins TRBV12-5 and TRBJ2-1; D perhaps matches TRBD1 (6 bases). The V end lost 3 bases, the J end lost 0 bases, and 21 bases lay between the germline ends. The CDR3 loop spans 19 amino acids. Germline loops: CDR1 LGHNT, CDR2 FRNRAP. The CDR3 loop reads CASGLKIQSRTASYNEQFF. The DNA for the CDR3 is TGTGCTAGTGGTTTAAAAATCCAATCGAGGACAGCCTCCTACAATGAGCAGTTCTTC.

A single count supports this clone. The V call is TRBV19, the J call TRBJ2-6; D is ambiguous. The CDR3 runs to 14 residues. Between the trimmed V and J ends, which lost 7 bases and 0 bases, there was a span of 7 bases. Germline V gene sequence: CDR1 LNHDA, CDR2 SQIVND (reference sequence). The CDR3 region has the DNA TGTGCCAGTAACAGTGGCTCTGGGGCCAACGTCCTGACTTTC. Encoded protein: CASNSGSGANVLTF.

The chain couples TRBV2 to TRBJ2-7, with unresolved D. The CDR3 length is 13 residues. Germline V gene lookup returns CDR1 SNHLY and CDR2 FYNNEI. The V gene lost 2 bases and the J gene lost 2 bases, with 7 bases spanning the gap. In nucleotides, the CDR3 is TGTGCCAGCAGTGAATTTGCAGCCTACGAGCAGTACTTC. This encodes CASSEFAAYEQYF.

The chain is built from TRBV25-1 and TRBJ2-7; D perhaps matches TRBD2 (5 bases). The germline V gene has CDR1 MGHDK and CDR2 SYGVNS. The CDR3 consists of 14 residues. Trimming pared 11 bases from V and 5 bases from J, leaving 22 bases between. CDR3 sequence reads: CACMRADYTNEQYF. In DNA form, the CDR3 reads TGTGCCTGCATGAGGGCCGACTATACAAACGAGCAGTACTTC.

This clone has just a few counts. The chain couples TRBV6-5 to TRBJ1-5; D unclear. The CDR3 runs to 15 residues. Per the germline V gene, CDR1 is MNHEY and CDR2 is SVGAGI. Trimming pared 2 bases from V and 0 bases from J, leaving 8 bases between. The CDR3 DNA reads TGTGCCAGCAGTTACGGACTCCTTAGCAATCAGCCCCAGCATTTT. Its translation: CASSYGLLSNQPQHF.

V usage is TRBV7-2 and J usage is TRBJ2-7, with 13 bases lining up with TRBD2. CDR3 size: 16 residues. V was pared by 1 base and J by 3 bases, with 3 bases of the junction left unmatched. CDR1 is SGHTA, CDR2 FQGNSA, per germline. The CDR3 here is CASSLDGTSGIYEQYF. DNA for the CDR3: TGTGCCAGCAGCTTAGACGGGACTAGCGGGATCTACGAGCAGTACTTC.

The gene calls are TRBV6-5 and TRBJ2-1; tentatively, D is TRBD2 (6 bases). The V end lost 2 bases, the J end lost 2 bases, and 10 bases lay between the germline ends. Germline V lookup: CDR1 MNHEY, CDR2 SVGAGI. CDR3 length: 15 residues. The CDR3 region has the DNA TGTGCCAGCAGTTACGAGGCGGGGACCTACAATGAGCAGTTCTTC. As protein: CASSYEAGTYNEQFF.

The chain couples TRBV18 to TRBJ1-4; D is unresolved. This CDR3 has 16 amino acids. The germline CDR1 and CDR2 sequences are KGHSH and LQKENI. V lost 3 bases, J lost 0 bases, and 11 bases lay in between. Here the CDR3 DNA reads TGTGCCAGCTCACCCAACACCCTGACAACTAATGAAAAACTGTTTTTT. Translating gives CASSPNTLTTNEKLFF. The full variable domain, its missing parts supplied by reference TRBV18 and TRBJ1-4, is NAGVMQNPRHLVRRRGQEARLRCSPMKGHSHVYWYRQLPEEGLKFMVYLQKENIIDESGMPKERFSAEFPKEGPSILRIQQVVRGDSAAYFCASSPNTLTTNEKLFFGSGTQLSVL.

This chain uses TRBV19 with TRBJ2-7; D uncertain. The CDR3 loop spans 13 amino acids. Trimming cost V 5 bases and J 4 bases, with 12 bases left between them. The germline gives CDR1 LNHDA, CDR2 SQIVND (reference sequence). For the CDR3, the DNA is TGTGCCAGTAGTGACCAGGAAGGATACGAGCAGTACTTC. Encoded protein: CASSDQEGYEQYF.